Following are 3 T cell receptor beta chains from one sample sequenced in a study of blood T cell repertoires in COVID-19. Profiling relied on immunoSEQ multiplex PCR, and the TCRdb table lists in-frame clones only, not all of them. The repertoire includes more than 300,000 clones, about 85% of them detected once, and about 6% sits in the top ten. Sequenced: PBMCs or T cells enriched from blood (not recorded which). The receptors derive from a woman aged 25-40 years who had recovered from COVID-19.

This rearrangement joins TRBV25-1 to TRBJ1-1; TRBD1 agrees at 8 bases. V dropped 4 bases and J dropped 5; count of bases not matched to a gene: 9. The CDR3 has 15 amino acids. Germline V gene lookup returns CDR1 MGHDK and CDR2 SYGVNS. The CDR3 coding sequence is TGTGCCAGCAGTGGGGCAGGGGGCCTGGGGACTGAAGCTTTCTTT. Its protein product is CASSGAGGLGTEAFF.

This chain joins TRBV4-1 and TRBJ1-2, with D perhaps TRBD1 (6 bases). Per germline, CDR1 MGHRA and CDR2 YSYEKL. The CDR3 contains 17 residues. The V end was cut by 4 bases, the J end by 2 bases, with 20 bases between. Here the CDR3 DNA reads TGCGCCAGCAGCCGCCCCGCGCGGGGGCGGCGGAACTATGGCTACACCTTC. Amino acid sequence: CASSRPARGRRNYGYTF.

The CDR3 nucleotides read TGTGCCTGGAGTCCCCGGTCTCGGGGGGATTCACCCCTCCACTTT. It specifies CAWSPRSRGDSPLHF. This rearrangement joins TRBV30 to TRBJ1-6; the D gene is possibly TRBD1 (5 bases). With 2 bases removed from V and 8 bases from J, the gap between germline ends came to 16 bases. There are 15 residues in the CDR3. CDR1 is GTSNPN and CDR2 is SVGIG in the germline V gene (reference sequence).